The 32 T cell receptor beta chains below come from one sample, sequenced in a study of blood T cell repertoires in COVID-19. The table came from immunoSEQ multiplex PCR; TCRdb's copy has only in-frame clones and leaves some out. The sample has approximately 160,000 clones; about four fifths are singletons. The sequencing sample was made of peripheral blood. These receptors were obtained from a man in his sixties with active or convalescent COVID-19.

The rearrangement joins TRBV5-1 to TRBJ1-3; the D is unclear. This CDR3 contains 15 residues. Per germline, CDR1 SGHRS and CDR2 YFSETQ. V gave up 4 bases and J gave up 4 bases, with 15 bases separating them. CDR3 bases: TGCGCCAGCAGCCTGGTCCCGGAGAGGGGAAACACCATATATTTT. This encodes CASSLVPERGNTIYF.

The chain combines TRBV7-9 with TRBJ2-5; 7 nucleotides match TRBD1. CDR1 SEHNR and CDR2 FQNEAQ come from the germline V gene (reference sequence). V was pared by 5 bases and J by 5 bases, with 11 bases of the junction left unmatched. The CDR3 is made up of 15 amino acids. The DNA of the CDR3 is TGTGCCAGCAGCCGACAAAGCCCCAGGGGGGAGACCCAGTACTTC. This translates into CASSRQSPRGETQYF.

The chain carries TRBV11-3 and TRBJ2-2, with 8 positions matching TRBD1. Germline V gene lookup returns CDR1 SGHNT and CDR2 YENEEA. There are 14 residues in the CDR3. V dropped 6 bases and J dropped 6; count of bases not matched to a gene: 6. The CDR3 spells CASSSGQGAGELFF. CDR3 DNA sequence: TGTGCCAGCAGTTCCGGACAGGGTGCCGGGGAGCTGTTTTTT.

The V gene is TRBV6-6, the J gene TRBJ1-4; D possibly corresponds to TRBD1 (6 bases). CDR1 is MNHNY, CDR2 SVGAGI, per germline (reference sequence). Trimming left V 7 bases short and J 0 bases short, with 9 bases between. This CDR3 contains 14 residues. This chain's CDR3 is CASTRTATNEKLFF. CDR3 in DNA: TGTGCCAGCACCCGGACAGCAACTAATGAAAAACTGTTTTTT.

This chain uses TRBV7-2 with TRBJ1-2; D is ambiguous. Per the germline V gene, CDR1 is SGHTA and CDR2 is FQGNSA. The CDR3 extends over 14 amino acids. V was cut by 5 bases and J by 6 bases, with 16 bases left in between. The CDR3 bases are TGTGCCAGCAGCCCCACGGCGGCAGATCATGGCTACACCTTC. Its protein product is CASSPTAADHGYTF.

This chain joins TRBV18 and TRBJ2-7; 11 nucleotides align to TRBD1. Germline V lookup: CDR1 KGHSH, CDR2 LQKENI. V trimming: 4 bases; J trimming: 4 bases; junction bases outside the gene matches: 3. The CDR3 has 14 amino acids. The CDR3 region is CASSQDRGQYEQYF. The CDR3 region has the DNA TGTGCCAGCTCACAGGACAGGGGGCAGTACGAGCAGTACTTC. The full variable domain, completed using reference TRBV18 and TRBJ2-7, is NAGVMQNPRHLVRRRGQEARLRCSPMKGHSHVYWYRQLPEEGLKFMVYLQKENIIDESGMPKERFSAEFPKEGPSILRIQQVVRGDSAAYFCASSQDRGQYEQYFGPGTRLTVT.

The gene calls are TRBV7-2 and TRBJ2-1; TRBD2 agrees at 9 bases. J was trimmed by 8 bases and V by 5 bases; bases with no gene match: 10. CDR3 length: 15 residues. Germline V gene data show CDR1 as SGHTA and CDR2 as FQGNSA. The CDR3 loop is CASSRERGAMDEQFF. In DNA, the CDR3 is TGTGCCAGCAGCCGGGAGCGGGGGGCCATGGATGAGCAGTTCTTC.

The chain joins TRBV7-9 to TRBJ1-1, with TRBD1 as a possible D gene (6 bases). Looked up from germline, CDR1 is SEHNR and CDR2 is FQNEAQ (reference sequence). Trimming removed 5 bases from V and 4 bases from J, with 14 bases in between. The CDR3 extends over 14 amino acids. CDR3 sequence reads: CASSPNRVGTEAFF. DNA of the CDR3: TGTGCCAGCAGCCCCAACAGGGTTGGCACTGAAGCTTTCTTT. Using reference TRBV7-9 and TRBJ1-1 for the parts outside the CDR3, the full variable domain is DTGVSQNPRHKITKRGQNVTFRCDPISEHNRLYWYRQTLGQGPEFLTYFQNEAQLEKSRLLSDRFSAERPKGSFSTLEIQRTEQGDSAMYLCASSPNRVGTEAFFGQGTRLTVV.

In this sample, this clone turned up once. The chain uses TRBV5-1 and TRBJ1-4; TRBD1 might be the D (5 bases). Germline CDR1 and CDR2: SGHRS and YFSETQ. V shed 4 bases and J shed 7 bases, with 17 bases lying between them. The CDR3 contains 15 residues. The DNA for the CDR3 is TGCGCCAGCAGCCTAGGGTCTGGAGGGGTTGAAAAACTGTTTTTT. As protein: CASSLGSGGVEKLFF.

The chain has TRBV29-1 and TRBJ1-4; D call uncertain. Deletions cut 3 bases from V and 7 bases from J, with 12 bases between. The CDR3 consists of 13 residues. CDR1 SQVTM and CDR2 ANQGSEA come from the germline V gene. The CDR3 here is CSVDAGSGEKLFF. CDR3 DNA: TGCAGCGTTGATGCGGGGAGCGGTGAAAAACTGTTTTTT.

The chain combines TRBV28 with TRBJ1-2; 7 nucleotides line up with TRBD1. Germline assignment: CDR1 MDHEN and CDR2 SYDVKM. This CDR3 spans 14 amino acids. V gave up 6 bases and J gave up 4 bases; unmatched junction bases: 8. This CDR3 is CASSPAGGPYGYTF. CDR3 in DNA: TGTGCCAGCAGCCCGGCAGGGGGACCCTATGGCTACACCTTC.

The chain links TRBV6-5 to TRBJ1-1; D remains unclear. Trimming pared 3 bases from V and 1 base from J, leaving 9 bases between. This CDR3 has 14 amino acids. Germline V gives CDR1 MNHEY, CDR2 SVGAGI. In nucleotides, the CDR3 is TGTGCCAGCAGTTATGGGCACCAGAACACTGAAGCTTTCTTT. Amino acids: CASSYGHQNTEAFF.

The chain carries TRBV5-1 and TRBJ2-5, with TRBD2 identical over 14 bases. This CDR3 is 18 amino acids long. Germline CDR1 and CDR2: SGHRS and YFSETQ. V lost 2 bases, J lost 1 base, and 7 bases stayed unmatched. Here the CDR3 DNA reads TGCGCCAGCAGCTTCACGACTAGCGGGGGGGCCCCCCAAGAGACCCAGTACTTC. Its translation: CASSFTTSGGAPQETQYF.

The chain joins TRBV2 to TRBJ2-7, with 7 positions matching TRBD1. Looked up from germline, CDR1 is SNHLY and CDR2 is FYNNEI. The CDR3 spans 12 residues. After removal of 7 bases from V and 2 bases from J, the junction contained 2 bases not matched to a gene. Written as DNA, the CDR3 is TGTGCCAGCAAGGACAGGCCCTACGAGCAGTACTTC. Encoded protein: CASKDRPYEQYF.

The CDR3 loop is CASNRDRPYEQYF. CDR3 nucleotides: TGTGCCAGCAATAGGGACAGGCCCTACGAGCAGTACTTC. The chain is built from TRBV6-5 and TRBJ2-7, with 8 bases identical to TRBD1. Trimming at V came to 7 bases and at J to 2 bases, leaving 4 bases not matched to a gene. In germline, CDR1 is MNHEY, CDR2 SVGAGI. The CDR3 totals 13 residues.

V is TRBV2 and J is TRBJ1-2; tentatively, D is TRBD1 (5 bases). The germline gives CDR1 SNHLY, CDR2 FYNNEI. This CDR3 contains 13 residues. Trimming removed 8 bases from V and 2 bases from J, with 12 bases in between. CDR3 amino acids: CASQMTVNYGYTF. The DNA of the CDR3 is TGTGCCAGCCAAATGACAGTGAACTATGGCTACACCTTC.

This chain links TRBV6-5 with TRBJ2-1, with TRBD2 matching over 10 bases. From germline, CDR1 is MNHEY and CDR2 SVGAGI. V shed 4 bases and J 0 bases; nucleotides not matched to a gene: 3. The CDR3 sequence is 16 residues long. CDR3 residues: CASSSLAGASYNEQFF. The CDR3 DNA is TGTGCCAGCAGTTCCCTAGCGGGGGCCTCCTACAATGAGCAGTTCTTC.

CDR3 in amino acids: CASSQGQGNSPLHF. CDR3 sequence (DNA): TGTGCCAGCAGCCAAGGACAGGGGAATTCACCCCTCCACTTT. The chain carries TRBV27 and TRBJ1-6, with 9 bases that match TRBD1. Trimming removed 6 bases from V and 7 bases from J; junction bases left unmatched: 4. CDR3 length: 14 amino acids. CDR1 is MNHEY, CDR2 SMNVEV, per germline (reference sequence).

The rearrangement links TRBV7-2 to TRBJ2-7; no clear D. This CDR3 spans 14 amino acids. Trimming took 2 bases from V and 1 from J, leaving 9 bases between them. Germline loops: CDR1 SGHTA, CDR2 FQGNSA. The DNA for the CDR3 is TGTGCCAGCAGCTTATACAGAGATTCCTACGAGCAGTACTTC. Translated: CASSLYRDSYEQYF.

This clone was counted once. V and J are TRBV5-6 and TRBJ2-3, with D maybe TRBD2 (5 bases). This CDR3 has 15 amino acids. With 4 bases removed from V and 4 bases from J, the gap between germline ends came to 16 bases. Germline lookup yields CDR1 SGHDT and CDR2 YYEEEE. This chain's CDR3 is CASSHRGISPDTQYF. CDR3 nucleotide sequence: TGTGCCAGCAGCCACCGGGGAATTAGTCCAGATACGCAGTATTTT. Drawing the rest from reference TRBV5-6 and TRBJ2-3, the complete variable domain is DAGVTQSPTHLIKTRGQQVTLRCSPKSGHDTVSWYQQALGQGPQFIFQYYEEEERQRGNFPDRFSGHQFPNYSSELNVNALLLGDSALYLCASSHRGISPDTQYFGPGTRLTVL.

This chain joins TRBV28 and TRBJ2-1; TRBD1 matches 11 bases. In germline, CDR1 is MDHEN, CDR2 SYDVKM. Trimming took 5 bases from V and 6 from J; bases not matched to a gene: 15. This CDR3 is 18 amino acids long. The CDR3: CASSPRGVGTGGSNEQFF. DNA for the CDR3: TGTGCCAGCAGTCCCAGGGGAGTGGGGACAGGGGGGAGCAATGAGCAGTTCTTC.

The sample holds one count of this clone. The rearrangement uses TRBV19 and TRBJ2-1; TRBD2 agrees at 14 bases. CDR3 length equals 18 residues. V trimming: 4 bases; J trimming: 5 bases; junction bases outside the gene matches: 10. The germline CDR1 and CDR2 sequences are LNHDA and SQIVND (reference sequence). In DNA form, the CDR3 reads TGTGCCAGTAGTACTCTCAATCGACTAGCGGGAGGGCACAATGAGCAGTTCTTC. This encodes CASSTLNRLAGGHNEQFF.

The CDR3 reads CASSQESQGNGKLFF. In nucleotides, the CDR3 is TGCGCCAGCAGCCAAGAGTCGCAGGGCAACGGGAAACTGTTTTTT. V usage is TRBV4-1 and J usage is TRBJ1-4; a possible D gene is TRBD1 (5 bases). The V end was cut by 0 bases, the J end by 11 bases, with 16 bases between. The CDR3 runs to 15 residues. Germline V gene lookup returns CDR1 MGHRA and CDR2 YSYEKL.

This chain links TRBV15 with TRBJ1-1; tentative D call: TRBD1 (5 bases). Germline V gene sequence: CDR1 LNHNV, CDR2 YYDKDF (reference sequence). The V end lost 3 bases, the J end lost 5 bases, and 16 bases lay between the germline ends. The CDR3 is 15 residues long. CDR3 DNA: TGTGCCACCAGCAGGGGGGGACGGATGGGGACTGAAGCTTTCTTT. Residues: CATSRGGRMGTEAFF.

The J gene is TRBJ2-1, the V gene TRBV12-3 or TRBV12-4; TRBD1 is a possible D gene (5 bases). CDR3 length: 13 residues. The ends were cut back, 8 bases at V and 3 bases at J, with 11 bases in the middle. The DNA of the CDR3 is TGTGCCAGCCGGAAACAGGACTACAATGAGCAGTTCTTC. Translation gives CASRKQDYNEQFF.

This chain links TRBV6-5 with TRBJ1-1; TRBD1 might be the D (6 bases). V was clipped by 0 bases and J by 0 bases, with 8 bases between them. There are 15 residues in the CDR3. The V gene's germline CDR1 is MNHEY and CDR2 SVGAGI. CDR3: CASSYSQGMNTEAFF. CDR3 sequence (DNA): TGTGCCAGCAGTTACTCACAGGGAATGAACACTGAAGCTTTCTTT.

J is TRBJ2-7 and V is TRBV2, with D unclear. Between the trimmed V and J ends, which lost 2 bases and 4 bases, there was a span of 6 bases. The CDR3 covers 12 residues. CDR1 is SNHLY, CDR2 FYNNEI, per germline. CDR3 in amino acids: CASSEQAYEQYF. CDR3 DNA: TGTGCCAGCAGTGAACAAGCTTACGAGCAGTACTTC.

V is TRBV9 and J is TRBJ2-7; 7 bases line up with TRBD2. Germline-derived CDR1 and CDR2 are SGDLS and YYNGEE. V was pared by 3 bases and J by 0 bases, with 3 bases of the junction left unmatched. CDR3 length: 14 residues. The CDR3 loop is CASSAGDYSYEQYF. For the CDR3, the DNA is TGTGCCAGCAGCGCCGGGGACTACTCCTACGAGCAGTACTTC.

V and J are TRBV15 and TRBJ2-1; D might be TRBD1 (5 bases). The CDR3 is made up of 13 amino acids. The V end lost 1 base, the J end lost 12 bases, and 13 bases lay between the germline ends. Germline V gene sequence: CDR1 LNHNV, CDR2 YYDKDF (reference sequence). As DNA, the CDR3 is TGTGCCACCAGCAGAGGACAGTCTAGACTGCAGTTCTTC. Protein sequence: CATSRGQSRLQFF.

The genes are TRBV11-2 and TRBJ2-6; maybe TRBD2 (6 bases). CDR1 SGHAT and CDR2 FQNNGV come from the germline V gene. The V and J ends lost 8 bases and 2 bases respectively, with 13 bases between them. The CDR3 spans 15 residues. The CDR3, as DNA: TGTGCCAGCCGCCCCACGGGGGCTGGGGCCAACGTCCTGACTTTC. Protein sequence: CASRPTGAGANVLTF.

The V call is TRBV12-1, the J call TRBJ2-3; the table's D call TRBD2 went unverified against the DNA. TRBV12-1 is labeled a pseudogene. This CDR3 has 16 amino acids. The CDR3 nucleotides are TGTGCCAGCAGCTTTGGGTCTAGCGGGAGCCCAGATACGCAGTATTTT. Translated: CASSFGSSGSPDTQYF.

This clone was seen just once. The rearrangement joins TRBV4-2 to TRBJ2-1; 8 nucleotides match TRBD1. The ends lost 1 base at V and 6 bases at J; junction bases unmatched: 5. This CDR3 has 15 amino acids. Germline lookup yields CDR1 LGHNA and CDR2 YNFKEQ. CDR3: CASSQAGGTGNEQFF. CDR3 DNA: TGTGCCAGCAGCCAAGCAGGGGGCACCGGCAATGAGCAGTTCTTC.